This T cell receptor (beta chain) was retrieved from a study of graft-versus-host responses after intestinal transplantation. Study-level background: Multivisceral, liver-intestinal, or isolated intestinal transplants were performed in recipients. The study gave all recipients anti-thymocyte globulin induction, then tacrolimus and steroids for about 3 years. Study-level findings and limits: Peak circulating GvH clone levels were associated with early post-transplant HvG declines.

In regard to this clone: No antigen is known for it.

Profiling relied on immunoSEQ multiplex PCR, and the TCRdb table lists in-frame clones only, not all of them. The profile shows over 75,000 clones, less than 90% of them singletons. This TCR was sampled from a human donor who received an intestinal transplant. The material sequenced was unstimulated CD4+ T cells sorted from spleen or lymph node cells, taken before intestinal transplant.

This chain's CDR3 is CAWSPLRANYGYTF. DNA for the CDR3: TGTGCCTGGAGTCCCCTCAGGGCTAACTATGGCTACACCTTC. The chain recombines TRBV30 with TRBJ1-2; a possible D gene is TRBD1 (5 bases). V lost 2 bases and J 0 bases, leaving 10 bases between the germline ends. Germline CDR1 and CDR2: GTSNPN and SVGIG (reference sequence). The CDR3 is 14 residues long.